This TCR beta chain appears in the sequencing data of a study of cytomegalovirus exposure and HLA in healthy donors. Regarding the study as a whole: Sequencing likely generated an artifact that appeared as a cluster of highly shared sequence variants. Common viral pathogens seemed, in a later analysis, to connect with several of the most significant clusters. Reportedly, a later analysis found an Asian-associated ancestry cluster had fewer N-insertions than the approximately 670-donor mean.

With regard to this clone: The target antigen is unknown.

In germline, CDR1 is LNHDA, CDR2 SQIVND (reference sequence). The CDR3 contains 13 residues. The ends were cut back, 4 bases at V and 3 bases at J, with 9 bases in the middle. Healthy donors of bone marrow made up the group. With 60 Vbeta and 13 Jbeta primers, the PCR was carried out. Clones were read by immunoSEQ multiplex PCR, and TCRdb kept only the in-frame ones, dropping some. Here the sample spans around 120,000 clones, around 70% being singletons. Sequencing used PBMCs. The sequence was collected from a man aged 35 to 55 in good health and CMV-seropositive. The V call is TRBV19, the J call TRBJ1-1, with D maybe TRBD1 (5 bases). The CDR3 sequence is CASSTRGDTEAFF. In DNA, the CDR3 is TGTGCCAGTAGTACCCGGGGGGACACTGAAGCTTTCTTT.